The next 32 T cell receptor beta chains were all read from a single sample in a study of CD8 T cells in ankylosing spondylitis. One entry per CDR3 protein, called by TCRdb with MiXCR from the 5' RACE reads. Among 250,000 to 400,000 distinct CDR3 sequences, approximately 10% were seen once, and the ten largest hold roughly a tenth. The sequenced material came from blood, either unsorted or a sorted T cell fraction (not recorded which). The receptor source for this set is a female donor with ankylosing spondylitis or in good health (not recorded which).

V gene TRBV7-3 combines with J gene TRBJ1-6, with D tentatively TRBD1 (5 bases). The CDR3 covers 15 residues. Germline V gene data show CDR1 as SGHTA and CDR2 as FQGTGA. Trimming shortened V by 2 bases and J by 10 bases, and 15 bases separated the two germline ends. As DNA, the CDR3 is TGTGCCAGCAGCTTAGCCGGGGGTTCGAGCTCACCCCTCCACTTT. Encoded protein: CASSLAGGSSSPLHF.

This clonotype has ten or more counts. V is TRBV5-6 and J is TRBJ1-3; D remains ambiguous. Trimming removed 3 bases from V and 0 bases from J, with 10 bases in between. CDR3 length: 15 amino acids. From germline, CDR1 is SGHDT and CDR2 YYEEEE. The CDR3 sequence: CASSYTGSSGNTIYF. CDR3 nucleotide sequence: TGTGCCAGCAGCTACACCGGGAGCTCTGGAAACACCATATATTTT.

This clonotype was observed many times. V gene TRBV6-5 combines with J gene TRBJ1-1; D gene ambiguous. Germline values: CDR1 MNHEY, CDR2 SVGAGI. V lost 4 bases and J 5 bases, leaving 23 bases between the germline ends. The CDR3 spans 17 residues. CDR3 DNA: TGTGCCAGCAGTTTACTATCAATACTACCGGGAATGACTGAAGCTTTCTTT. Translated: CASSLLSILPGMTEAFF.

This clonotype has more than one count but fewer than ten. The CDR3 here is CASGVQKDKSNTGELFF. The CDR3 DNA reads TGTGCCAGCGGAGTCCAAAAGGACAAATCGAACACCGGGGAGCTGTTTTTT. The chain is built from TRBV9 and TRBJ2-2; D possibly corresponds to TRBD1 (5 bases). The V gene lost 7 bases and the J gene lost 0 bases, with 19 bases spanning the gap. The CDR3 is 17 amino acids. Germline V gene sequence: CDR1 SGDLS, CDR2 YYNGEE.

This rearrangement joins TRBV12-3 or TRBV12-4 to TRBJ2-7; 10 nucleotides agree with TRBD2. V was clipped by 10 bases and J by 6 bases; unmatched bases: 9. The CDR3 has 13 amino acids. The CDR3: CATKGLASGEQYF. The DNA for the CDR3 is TGTGCCACCAAGGGACTAGCGAGCGGCGAGCAGTACTTC.

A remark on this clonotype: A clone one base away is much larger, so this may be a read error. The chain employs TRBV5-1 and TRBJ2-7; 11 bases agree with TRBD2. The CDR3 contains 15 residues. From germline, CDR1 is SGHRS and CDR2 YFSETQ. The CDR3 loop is CASGLEASGGYEQYF. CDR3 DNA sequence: TGCGCCAGCGGCTTGGAGGCTAGCGGGGGGTACGAGCAGTACTTC.

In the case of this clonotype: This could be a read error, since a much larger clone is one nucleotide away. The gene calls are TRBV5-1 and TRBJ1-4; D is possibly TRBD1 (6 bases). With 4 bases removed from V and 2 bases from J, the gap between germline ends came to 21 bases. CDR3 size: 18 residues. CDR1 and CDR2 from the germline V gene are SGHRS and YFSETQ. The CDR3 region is CASSPGIGGLTTNEKLFF. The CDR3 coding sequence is TGCGCCAGCAGCCCGGGGATAGGGGGTCTGACGACTAATGAAAAACTGTTTTTT.

CDR3 DNA sequence: TGTGCCAGCAGCTTAAGTGGGGCCGTAAGAGAACCCCTCCACTTT. Translated: CASSLSGAVREPLHF. This chain joins TRBV7-9 and TRBJ1-6; D is perhaps TRBD1 (5 bases). Germline V gene sequence: CDR1 SEHNR, CDR2 FQNEAQ (reference sequence). V lost 2 bases to trimming and J lost 12 bases, with 17 bases between them. There are 15 residues in the CDR3.

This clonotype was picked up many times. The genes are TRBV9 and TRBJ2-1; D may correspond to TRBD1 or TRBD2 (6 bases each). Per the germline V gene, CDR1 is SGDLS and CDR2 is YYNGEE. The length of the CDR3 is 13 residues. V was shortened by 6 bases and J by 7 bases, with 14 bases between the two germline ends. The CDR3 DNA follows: TGTGCCAGCACCAAGGAGGGGACAAATGAGCAGTTCTTC. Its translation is CASTKEGTNEQFF.

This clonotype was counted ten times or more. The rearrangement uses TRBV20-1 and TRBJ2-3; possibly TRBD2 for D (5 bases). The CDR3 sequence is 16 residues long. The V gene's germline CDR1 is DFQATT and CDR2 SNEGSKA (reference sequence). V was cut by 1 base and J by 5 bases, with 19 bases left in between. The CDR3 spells CSARAYPGSLQDTQYF. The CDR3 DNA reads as TGCAGTGCTAGAGCCTACCCTGGGAGTTTGCAAGATACGCAGTATTTT.

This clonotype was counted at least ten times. CDR3 loop: CSASEVARGLTDTQYF. DNA of the CDR3: TGCAGTGCTAGTGAAGTAGCGAGGGGGCTAACAGATACGCAGTATTTT. V usage is TRBV20-1 and J usage is TRBJ2-3; 7 bases map to TRBD1. CDR1 is DFQATT, CDR2 SNEGSKA, per germline (reference sequence). The CDR3 totals 16 residues. After removal of 3 bases from V and 3 bases from J, the junction contained 12 bases not matched to a gene.

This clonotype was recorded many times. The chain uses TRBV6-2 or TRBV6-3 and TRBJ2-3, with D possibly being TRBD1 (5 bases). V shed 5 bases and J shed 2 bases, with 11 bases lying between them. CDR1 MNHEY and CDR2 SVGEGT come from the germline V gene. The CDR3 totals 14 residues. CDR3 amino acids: CASSPSGATDTQYF. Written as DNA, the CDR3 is TGTGCCAGCAGTCCTAGTGGGGCCACAGATACGCAGTATTTT.

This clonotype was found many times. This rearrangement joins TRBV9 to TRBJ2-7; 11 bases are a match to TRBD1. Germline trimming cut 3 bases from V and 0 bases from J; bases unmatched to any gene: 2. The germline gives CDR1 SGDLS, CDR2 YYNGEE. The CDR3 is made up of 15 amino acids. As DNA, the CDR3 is TGTGCCAGCAGCGCAGGACAGGGGGCCTCCTACGAGCAGTACTTC. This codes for CASSAGQGASYEQYF.

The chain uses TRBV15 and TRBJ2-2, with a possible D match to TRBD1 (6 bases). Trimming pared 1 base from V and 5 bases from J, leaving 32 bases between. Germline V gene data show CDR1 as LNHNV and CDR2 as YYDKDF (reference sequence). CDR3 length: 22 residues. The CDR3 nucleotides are TGTGCCACCAGCAGAGGATCAACGTTCAACCCACAGGGAAACCAGAGGACCGGGGAGCTGTTTTTT. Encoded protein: CATSRGSTFNPQGNQRTGELFF.

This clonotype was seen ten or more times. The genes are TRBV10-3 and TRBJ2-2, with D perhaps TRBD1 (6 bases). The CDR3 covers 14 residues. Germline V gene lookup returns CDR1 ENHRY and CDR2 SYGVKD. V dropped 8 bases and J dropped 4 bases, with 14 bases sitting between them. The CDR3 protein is CAILRGQLTGELFF. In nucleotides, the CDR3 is TGTGCCATCCTCCGGGGACAACTCACCGGGGAGCTGTTTTTT.

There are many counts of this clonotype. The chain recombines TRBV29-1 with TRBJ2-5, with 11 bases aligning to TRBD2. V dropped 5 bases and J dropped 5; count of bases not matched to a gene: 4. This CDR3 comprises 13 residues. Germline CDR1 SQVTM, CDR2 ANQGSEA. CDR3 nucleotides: TGCAGCGTTTATCTAGCGGGGGGTGAGACCCAGTACTTC. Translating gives CSVYLAGGETQYF.

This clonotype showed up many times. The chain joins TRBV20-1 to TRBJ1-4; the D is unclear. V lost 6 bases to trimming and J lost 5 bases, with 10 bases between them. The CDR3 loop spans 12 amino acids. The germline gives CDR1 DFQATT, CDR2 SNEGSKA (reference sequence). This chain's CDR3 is CSAPALNEKLFF. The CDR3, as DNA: TGCAGTGCACCTGCCCTGAATGAAAAACTGTTTTTT.

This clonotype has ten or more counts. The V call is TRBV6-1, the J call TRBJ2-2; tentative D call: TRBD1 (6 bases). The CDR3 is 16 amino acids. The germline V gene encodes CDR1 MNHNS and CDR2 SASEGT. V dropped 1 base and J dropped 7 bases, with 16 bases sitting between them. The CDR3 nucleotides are TGTGCCAGCAGTGAAGGGGCCTTCAGGGGTATCGGGGAGCTGTTTTTT. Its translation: CASSEGAFRGIGELFF.

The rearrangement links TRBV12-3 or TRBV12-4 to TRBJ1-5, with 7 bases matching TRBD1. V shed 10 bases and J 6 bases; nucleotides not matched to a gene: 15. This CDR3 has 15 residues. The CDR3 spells CAISPDDRVLQPQHF. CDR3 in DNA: TGTGCCATCAGCCCCGACGACAGGGTTCTTCAGCCCCAGCATTTT.

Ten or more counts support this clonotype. The CDR3 bases are TGCGCCAGCAGCTTGGGACCCGAGCAGTACTTC. This translates into CASSLGPEQYF. The chain joins TRBV5-1 to TRBJ2-7; unclear D gene. V lost 0 bases and J lost 6, with 4 bases in between. The CDR3 has 11 amino acids. The germline gives CDR1 SGHRS, CDR2 YFSETQ.

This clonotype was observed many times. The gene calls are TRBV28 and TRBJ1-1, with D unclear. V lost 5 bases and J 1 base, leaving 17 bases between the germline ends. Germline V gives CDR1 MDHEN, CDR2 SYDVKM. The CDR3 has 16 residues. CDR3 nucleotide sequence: TGTGCCAGCAGTCGACGTCATTCCTACGAGAACACTGAAGCTTTCTTT. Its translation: CASSRRHSYENTEAFF.

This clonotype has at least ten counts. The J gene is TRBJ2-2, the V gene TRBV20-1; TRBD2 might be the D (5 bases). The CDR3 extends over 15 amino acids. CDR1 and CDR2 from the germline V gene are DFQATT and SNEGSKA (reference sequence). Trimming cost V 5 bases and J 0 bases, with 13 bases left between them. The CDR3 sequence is CSAQTGITNTGELFF. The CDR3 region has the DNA TGCAGTGCTCAGACCGGGATCACGAACACCGGGGAGCTGTTTTTT.

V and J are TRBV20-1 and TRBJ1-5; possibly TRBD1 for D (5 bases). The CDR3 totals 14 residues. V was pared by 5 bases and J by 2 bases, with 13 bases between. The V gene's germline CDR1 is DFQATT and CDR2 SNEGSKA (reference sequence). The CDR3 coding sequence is TGCAGTGCTCCCCCGTCAGGGCGCAATCAGCCCCAGCATTTT. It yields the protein CSAPPSGRNQPQHF.

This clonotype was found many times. CDR3 sequence: CSVGTGEETQYF. CDR3 DNA sequence: TGCAGCGTCGGGACAGGAGAAGAGACCCAGTACTTC. This chain uses TRBV29-1 with TRBJ2-5; 8 bases align to TRBD1. CDR3 size: 12 residues. Germline V lookup: CDR1 SQVTM, CDR2 ANQGSEA. The V segment lost 6 bases and the J segment 3 bases; nucleotides outside the gene matches: 3. Together with reference TRBV29-1 and TRBJ2-5, the CDR3 gives the full variable domain: SAVISQKPSRDICQRGTSLTIQCQVDSQVTMMFWYRQQPGQSLTLIATANQGSEATYESGFVIDKFPISRPNLTFSTLTVSNMSPEDSSIYLCSVGTGEETQYFGPGTRLLVL.

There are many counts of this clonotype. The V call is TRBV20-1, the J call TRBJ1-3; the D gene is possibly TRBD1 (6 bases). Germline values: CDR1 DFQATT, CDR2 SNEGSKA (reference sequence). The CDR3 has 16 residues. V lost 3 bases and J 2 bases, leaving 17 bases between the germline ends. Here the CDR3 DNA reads TGCAGTGCTAGGATGGTGGCGGGGGGCACTGGAAACACCATATATTTT. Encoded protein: CSARMVAGGTGNTIYF.

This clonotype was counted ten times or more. CDR3 DNA: TGCAGTGCTCCCCGGACAGGGATCACAGATACGCAGTATTTT. Translating gives CSAPRTGITDTQYF. V is TRBV20-1 and J is TRBJ2-3, with 8 nucleotides matching TRBD1. The germline V gene encodes CDR1 DFQATT and CDR2 SNEGSKA (reference sequence). CDR3 length equals 14 residues. V gave up 5 bases and J gave up 2 bases; unmatched junction bases: 6.

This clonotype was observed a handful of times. CDR3 DNA sequence: TGTGCCATCAGTGAGTCTGGAGCGGGGGGGCACGAGCAGTTCTTC. Translation: CAISESGAGGHEQFF. V and J are TRBV10-3 and TRBJ2-1; 10 bases fit TRBD2. Germline V gene data show CDR1 as ENHRY and CDR2 as SYGVKD. This CDR3 has 15 amino acids. The J segment lost 10 bases and the V segment lost 0 bases, leaving 6 bases of the junction unmatched.

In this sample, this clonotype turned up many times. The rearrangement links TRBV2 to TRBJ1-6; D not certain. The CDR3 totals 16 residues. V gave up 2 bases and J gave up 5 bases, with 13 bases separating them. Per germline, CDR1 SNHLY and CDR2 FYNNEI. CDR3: CASSEFELGNNSPLHF. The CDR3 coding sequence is TGTGCCAGCAGTGAATTTGAATTGGGAAATAATTCACCCCTCCACTTT.

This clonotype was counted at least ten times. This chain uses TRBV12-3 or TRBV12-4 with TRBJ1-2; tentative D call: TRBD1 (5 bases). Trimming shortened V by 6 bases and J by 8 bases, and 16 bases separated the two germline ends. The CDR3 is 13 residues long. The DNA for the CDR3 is TGTGCCAGCAGCTCCGGGACGGCAAGGGGCTACACCTTC. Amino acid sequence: CASSSGTARGYTF.

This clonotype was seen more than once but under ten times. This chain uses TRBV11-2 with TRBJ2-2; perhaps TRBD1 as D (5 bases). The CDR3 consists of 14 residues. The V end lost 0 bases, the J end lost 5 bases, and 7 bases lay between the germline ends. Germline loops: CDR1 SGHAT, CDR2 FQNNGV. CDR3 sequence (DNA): TGTGCCAGCAGCTTAGATTACAGGACCGGGGAGCTGTTTTTT. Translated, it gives CASSLDYRTGELFF.

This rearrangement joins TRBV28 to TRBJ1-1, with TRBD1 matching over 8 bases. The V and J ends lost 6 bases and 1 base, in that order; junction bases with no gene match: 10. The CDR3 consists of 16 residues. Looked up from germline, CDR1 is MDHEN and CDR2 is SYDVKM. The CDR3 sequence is CASSGGQGSRNTEAFF. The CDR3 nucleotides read TGTGCCAGCAGCGGCGGACAGGGAAGTCGGAACACTGAAGCTTTCTTT.

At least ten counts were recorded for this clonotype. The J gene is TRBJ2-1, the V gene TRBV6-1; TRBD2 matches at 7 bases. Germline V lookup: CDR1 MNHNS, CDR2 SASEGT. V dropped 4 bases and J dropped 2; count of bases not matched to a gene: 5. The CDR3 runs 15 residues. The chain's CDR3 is CASSGGRGTYNEQFF. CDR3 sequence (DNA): TGTGCCAGCAGTGGCGGGAGAGGAACCTACAATGAGCAGTTCTTC.